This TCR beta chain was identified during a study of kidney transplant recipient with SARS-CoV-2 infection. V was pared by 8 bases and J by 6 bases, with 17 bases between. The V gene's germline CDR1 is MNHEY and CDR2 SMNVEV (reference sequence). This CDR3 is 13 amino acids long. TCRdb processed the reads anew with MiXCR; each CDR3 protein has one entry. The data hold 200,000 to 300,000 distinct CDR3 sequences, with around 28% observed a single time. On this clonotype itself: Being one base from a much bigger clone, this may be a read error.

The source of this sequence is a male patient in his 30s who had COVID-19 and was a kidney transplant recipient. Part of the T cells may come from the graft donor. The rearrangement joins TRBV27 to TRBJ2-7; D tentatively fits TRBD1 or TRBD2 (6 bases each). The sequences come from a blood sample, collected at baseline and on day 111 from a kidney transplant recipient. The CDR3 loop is CASGGPLRLEQYF. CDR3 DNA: TGTGCCAGCGGGGGGCCCTTGCGACTCGAGCAGTACTTC.